Shown below are 13 T cell receptor beta chains from a single sample sequenced in a study of neoadjuvant anti-PD-1 for oral cavity cancer. Measured with immunoSEQ multiplex PCR; TCRdb has only the in-frame clones, and not every one. The table lists about 61,000 clones, under 85% of them singletons. The starting material was PBMCs, obtained before nivolumab (anti-PD-1) treatment. The receptors originated from a person between 40 and 85 years old with oral cavity squamous cell carcinoma.

The CDR3 DNA is TGTGCCAGTAGACTATCATCGCGGGATGAGCAGTTCTTC. It specifies CASRLSSRDEQFF. V usage is TRBV19 and J usage is TRBJ2-1; weak D call: TRBD2 (5 bases). The CDR3 consists of 13 residues. Trimming left V 6 bases short and J 8 bases short, with 14 bases between. Germline V gives CDR1 LNHDA, CDR2 SQIVND (reference sequence).

The chain recombines TRBV28 with TRBJ1-5, with 7 bases lining up with TRBD1. Germline-derived CDR1 and CDR2 are MDHEN and SYDVKM. V was pared by 6 bases and J by 7 bases, with 3 bases of the junction left unmatched. The CDR3 sequence is 12 residues long. CDR3 amino acids: CASRGGEQPQHF. CDR3 bases: TGTGCCAGCAGAGGGGGCGAACAGCCCCAGCATTTT.

The CDR3 DNA sequence: TGTGCCAGCAGCTTGGGTCCCGGGACAGAGAATTCACCCCTCCACTTT. It yields the protein CASSLGPGTENSPLHF. The chain recombines TRBV5-4 with TRBJ1-6; 7 nucleotides align to TRBD1. V dropped 0 bases and J dropped 7; count of bases not matched to a gene: 7. Germline-derived CDR1 and CDR2 are SGHNT and YYREEE (reference sequence). This CDR3 has 16 residues.

This chain uses TRBV7-7 with TRBJ2-5, with D possibly TRBD2 on 5 matching bases. CDR3 size: 14 residues. The V gene lost 5 bases and the J gene lost 2 bases, with 12 bases spanning the gap. The germline CDR1 and CDR2 sequences are SSHAT and FNYEAQ (reference sequence). This CDR3 reads CASSEGRAQETQYF. DNA for the CDR3: TGTGCCAGCAGCGAGGGTCGGGCTCAAGAGACCCAGTACTTC.

The chain combines TRBV7-2 with TRBJ1-1; no clear D gene. V lost 5 bases, J lost 11 bases, and 12 bases lay in between. Germline V gene sequence: CDR1 SGHTA, CDR2 FQGNSA. The CDR3 is 11 amino acids. The CDR3 reads CASSRAVYAFF. CDR3 in DNA: TGTGCCAGCAGCAGGGCGGTGTATGCTTTCTTT.

The chain uses TRBV5-1 and TRBJ2-1; 9 nucleotides line up with TRBD1. CDR1 is SGHRS and CDR2 is YFSETQ in the germline V gene. Trimming removed 2 bases from V and 6 bases from J; junction bases left unmatched: 9. The CDR3 consists of 16 residues. CDR3 DNA: TGCGCCAGCAGCTTCACCGGGACAGGGCTCATCAATGAGCAGTTCTTC. It codes for CASSFTGTGLINEQFF. The entire variable domain, with the rest obtained from reference TRBV5-1 and TRBJ2-1, is as follows: KAGVTQTPRYLIKTRGQQVTLSCSPISGHRSVSWYQQTPGQGLQFLFEYFSETQRNKGNFPGRFSGRQFSNSRSEMNVSTLELGDSALYLCASSFTGTGLINEQFFGPGTRLTVL.

This clone appeared once. The gene calls are TRBV27 and TRBJ2-7, with 10 positions matching TRBD1. The V gene end was trimmed by 3 bases and the J gene end by 3 bases; junction bases not matched to a gene: 2. The CDR3 is 14 amino acids. Germline V lookup: CDR1 MNHEY, CDR2 SMNVEV (reference sequence). CDR3 sequence reads: CASSLRDRGYEQYF. For the CDR3, the DNA is TGTGCCAGCAGTTTGAGGGACAGGGGCTACGAGCAGTACTTC.

This sequence joins TRBV5-5 and TRBJ1-1; 7 positions match TRBD1. Per germline, CDR1 SGHKS and CDR2 YYEKEE (reference sequence). Trimming cost V 3 bases and J 2 bases; bases outside gene matches: 4. The CDR3 has 14 residues. CDR3 nucleotides: TGTGCCAGCAGCTGGGGACAGCTTAACACTGAAGCTTTCTTT. It yields the protein CASSWGQLNTEAFF.

The CDR3 spells CASPKGHRGNTEAFF. The CDR3 DNA reads as TGTGCCAGCCCCAAAGGTCACAGGGGGAACACTGAAGCTTTCTTT. The chain links TRBV6-1 to TRBJ1-1, with 7 bases identical to TRBD1. The CDR3 has 15 residues. V shed 8 bases and J 1 base; nucleotides not matched to a gene: 10. CDR1 is MNHNS, CDR2 SASEGT, per germline.

The rearrangement joins TRBV5-1 to TRBJ1-6; D possibly corresponds to TRBD1 (6 bases). This CDR3 comprises 15 residues. Trimming took 4 bases from V and 9 from J, leaving 17 bases between them. The germline V gene encodes CDR1 SGHRS and CDR2 YFSETQ. Here the CDR3 reads CASSGRQARSSPLHF. The DNA for the CDR3 is TGCGCCAGCAGCGGTCGACAGGCGAGGTCTTCACCCCTCCACTTT.

V usage is TRBV30 and J usage is TRBJ2-1; unclear D gene. The CDR3 totals 14 residues. The V gene's germline CDR1 is GTSNPN and CDR2 SVGIG (reference sequence). Trimming took 3 bases from V and 2 from J, leaving 11 bases between them. The CDR3 bases are TGTGCCTGGAGCCCGGGCCCCACCTACAATGAGCAGTTCTTC. Translating gives CAWSPGPTYNEQFF. Full variable domain (remainder filled in from reference TRBV30 and TRBJ2-1): SQTIHQWPATLVQPVGSPLSLECTVEGTSNPNLYWYRQAAGRGLQLLFYSVGIGQISSEVPQNLSASRPQDRQFILSSKKLLLSDSGFYLCAWSPGPTYNEQFFGPGTRLTVL.

The chain uses TRBV7-6 and TRBJ1-2, with 11 positions matching TRBD1. Germline V gene sequence: CDR1 SGHVS, CDR2 FNYEAQ. The CDR3 runs 15 residues. Trimming cost V 6 bases and J 3 bases; bases outside gene matches: 6. The CDR3 sequence is CASRPGTGGDYGYTF. The CDR3 DNA sequence: TGTGCCAGCAGACCCGGGACAGGGGGAGACTATGGCTACACCTTC.

The J gene is TRBJ1-3, the V gene TRBV27, with D maybe TRBD1 (6 bases). CDR3 length equals 15 residues. The ends were cut back, 3 bases at V and 11 bases at J, with 20 bases in the middle. From germline, CDR1 is MNHEY and CDR2 SMNVEV (reference sequence). CDR3 amino acids: CASSFNIKVGAPIYF. CDR3 sequence (DNA): TGTGCCAGCAGTTTTAATATCAAGGTGGGGGCCCCCATATATTTT.